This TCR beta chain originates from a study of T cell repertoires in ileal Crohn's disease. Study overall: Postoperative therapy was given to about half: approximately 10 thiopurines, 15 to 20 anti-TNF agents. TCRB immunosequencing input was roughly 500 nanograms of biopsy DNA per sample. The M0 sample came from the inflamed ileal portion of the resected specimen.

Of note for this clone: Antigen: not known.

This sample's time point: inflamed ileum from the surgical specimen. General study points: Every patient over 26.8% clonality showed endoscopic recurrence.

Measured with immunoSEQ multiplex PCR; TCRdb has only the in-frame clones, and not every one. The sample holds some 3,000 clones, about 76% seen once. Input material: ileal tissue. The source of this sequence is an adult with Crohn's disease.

DNA of the CDR3: TGCGCCAGCAGCTTTCAAGGGGGCGCAACTGAAGCTTTCTTT. Residues: CASSFQGGATEAFF. V is TRBV5-1 and J is TRBJ1-1; 7 bases agree with TRBD1. Trimming at V came to 2 bases and at J to 5 bases, leaving 6 bases not matched to a gene. The CDR3 spans 14 residues. Looked up from germline, CDR1 is SGHRS and CDR2 is YFSETQ.